This T cell receptor beta chain came from a study of beta chain features in type 1 diabetes. Points from the study as a whole: There was a moderate but significant shortening of TCRB CDR3s in all four CD4+ subsets of Type 1 diabetes patients. The naive, central memory and Treg TCRB repertoires of patients appeared to be more similar to one another than those of healthy donors.

Unmatched junction bases numbered 8, after V lost 6 bases and J lost 7 bases. This CDR3 spans 14 amino acids. Germline V gives CDR1 MNHEY, CDR2 SVGAGI. Purities over 95% were achieved in all sorted populations. With regard to this clone: Its target is not known.

The investigators reverse transcribed all of the isolated RNA, so they sequenced expressed TCRB transcripts. Approximately 1.1 million reads per sample were averaged for stem cell-like memory samples. Clones were sequenced by immunoSEQ multiplex PCR, and TCRdb holds only the in-frame ones, with some missing. The profile shows tens of thousands of clones, about 60% of them singletons. The receptor's source is a woman in her 30s with type 1 diabetes. The V gene is TRBV6-5, the J gene TRBJ2-2; 7 bases map to TRBD2. The sequenced sample consisted of stem cell memory CD4+ T cells from blood. The CDR3 DNA is TGTGCCAGCAGGGTCGCGGGGGTGGACGGGGAGCTGTTTTTT. Amino acid sequence: CASRVAGVDGELFF.